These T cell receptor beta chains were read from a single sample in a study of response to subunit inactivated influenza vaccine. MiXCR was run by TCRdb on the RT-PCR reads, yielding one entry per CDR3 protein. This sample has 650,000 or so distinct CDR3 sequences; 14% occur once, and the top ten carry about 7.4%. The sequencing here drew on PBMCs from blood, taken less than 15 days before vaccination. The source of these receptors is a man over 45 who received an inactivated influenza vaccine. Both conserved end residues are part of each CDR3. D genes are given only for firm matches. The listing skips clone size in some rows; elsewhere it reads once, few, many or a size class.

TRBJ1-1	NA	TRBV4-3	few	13	CASSLNGVTEAFF	TGCGCCAGCAGCCTAAACGGGGTCACTGAAGCTTTCTTT
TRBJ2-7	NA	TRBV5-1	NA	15	CASSSPNRDSGEQYF	TGCGCCAGCAGCTCGCCTAACAGGGACTCGGGCGAGCAGTACTTC
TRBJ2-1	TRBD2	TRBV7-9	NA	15	CASSLVGLAGDDEFF	TGTGCCAGCAGCTTAGTGGGACTAGCGGGGGACGACGAGTTCTTC
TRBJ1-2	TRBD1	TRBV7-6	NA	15	CASSLAETGMDGYTF	TGTGCCAGCAGCTTAGCCGAGACAGGGATGGATGGCTACACCTTC
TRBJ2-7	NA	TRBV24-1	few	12	CATSDPGTEQYF	TGTGCCACCAGTGATCCCGGGACAGAGCAGTACTTC
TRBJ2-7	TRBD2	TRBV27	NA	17	CASSLWEGSSPDYEQYF	TGTGCCAGCAGTTTATGGGAGGGGTCCTCACCCGACTACGAGCAGTACTTC
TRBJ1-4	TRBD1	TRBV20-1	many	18	CSARDHIDRAATNEKLFF	TGCAGTGCTAGAGATCATATTGACAGGGCGGCAACTAATGAAAAACTGTTTTTT
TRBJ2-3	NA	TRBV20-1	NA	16	CSASPPWDSSTDTQYF	TGCAGTGCTAGCCCCCCCTGGGATTCTAGCACAGATACGCAGTATTTT
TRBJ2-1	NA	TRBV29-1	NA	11	CSVGYGTEQFF	TGCAGCGTTGGGTATGGCACAGAGCAGTTCTTC
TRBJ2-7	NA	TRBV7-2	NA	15	CASSPITRATYEQYF	TGTGCCAGCAGCCCCATAACCCGGGCCACCTACGAGCAGTACTTC
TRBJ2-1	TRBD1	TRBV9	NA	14	CASSGRQGADEQFF	TGTGCCAGCAGCGGGCGACAGGGGGCTGATGAGCAGTTCTTC
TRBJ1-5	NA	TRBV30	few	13	CAWSPQLREPQHF	TGTGCCTGGAGTCCTCAGTTACGGGAGCCCCAGCATTTT
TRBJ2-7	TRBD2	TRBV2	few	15	CASSRSGIFSYEQYF	TGTGCCAGCAGCCGGAGCGGGATCTTCTCCTACGAGCAGTACTTC
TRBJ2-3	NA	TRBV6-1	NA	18	CASSRHGGGGGPPDTQYF	TGTGCCAGCAGCCGGCACGGGGGAGGGGGAGGGCCACCAGATACGCAGTATTTT
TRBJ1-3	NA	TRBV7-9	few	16	CASSPRSLWAGNTIYF	TGTGCCAGCAGTCCGAGAAGTCTTTGGGCCGGAAACACCATATATTTT
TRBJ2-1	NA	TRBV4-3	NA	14	CASSQRRWGNEQFF	TGCGCCAGCAGCCAAAGACGGTGGGGGAATGAGCAGTTCTTC
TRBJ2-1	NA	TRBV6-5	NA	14	CASSVLASLNEQFF	TGTGCCAGCAGTGTACTAGCTTCCCTCAATGAGCAGTTCTTC
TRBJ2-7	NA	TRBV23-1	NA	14	CASSEKRGFYEQYF	TGCGCCAGCAGTGAGAAAAGGGGGTTTTACGAGCAGTACTTC
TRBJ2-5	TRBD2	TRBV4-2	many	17	CASSQEPSGSYQETQYF	TGTGCCAGCAGCCAAGAACCTAGCGGGAGCTACCAAGAGACCCAGTACTTC
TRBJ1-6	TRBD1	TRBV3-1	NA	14	CAIGTGVYNSPLHF	TGTGCCATCGGGACAGGGGTGTATAATTCACCCCTCCACTTT
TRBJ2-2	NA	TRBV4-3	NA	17	CASSQDPGTVNTGELFF	TGCGCCAGCAGCCAAGATCCGGGGACCGTAAACACCGGGGAGCTGTTTTTT
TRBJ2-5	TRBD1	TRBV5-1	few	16	CASSFNSGTVGQTQYF	TGCGCCAGCAGCTTTAATTCCGGGACAGTGGGGCAGACCCAGTACTTC
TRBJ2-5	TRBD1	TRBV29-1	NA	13	CSALTGGVETQYF	TGCAGCGCCTTGACAGGGGGAGTGGAGACCCAGTACTTC
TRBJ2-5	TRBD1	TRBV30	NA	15	CAWSLKTGVKATQYF	TGTGCCTGGAGTCTCAAAACAGGGGTGAAGGCGACCCAGTACTTC
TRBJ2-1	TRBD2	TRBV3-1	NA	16	CAGSQVAGGIYNEQFF	TGTGCCGGCAGCCAAGTAGCGGGGGGGATTTACAATGAGCAGTTCTTC
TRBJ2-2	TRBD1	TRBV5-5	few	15	CASSPAGTVTGELFF	TGTGCCAGCAGCCCGGCCGGGACAGTGACCGGGGAGCTGTTTTTT
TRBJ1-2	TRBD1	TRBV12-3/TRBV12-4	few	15	CASSLTGSANYGYTF	TGTGCCAGCAGCCTGACAGGGTCAGCTAACTATGGCTACACCTTC
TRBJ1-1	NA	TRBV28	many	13	CASSYRGNTEAFF	TGTGCCAGCAGTTACCGGGGAAACACTGAAGCTTTCTTT
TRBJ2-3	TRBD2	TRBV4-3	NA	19	CASSQQGLGKSTSTDTQYF	TGCGCCAGCAGCCAACAGGGACTAGGGAAATCTACTAGCACAGATACGCAGTATTTT
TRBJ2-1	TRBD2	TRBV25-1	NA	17	CASSGGLAGGRLDEQFF	TGTGCCAGCAGTGGAGGTCTAGCGGGAGGGAGGCTCGATGAGCAGTTCTTC
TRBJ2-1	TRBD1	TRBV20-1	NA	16	CSAISDRSSLGNEQFF	TGCAGTGCTATATCGGACAGGTCCAGTCTAGGGAATGAGCAGTTCTTC
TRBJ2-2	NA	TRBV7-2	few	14	CASSPGTPTGELFF	TGTGCCAGCAGTCCCGGGACCCCCACCGGGGAGCTGTTTTTT
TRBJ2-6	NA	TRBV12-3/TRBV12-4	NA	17	CASSLSHPRVGANVLTF	TGTGCCAGCAGTTTATCGCATCCCCGTGTTGGGGCCAACGTCCTGACTTTC
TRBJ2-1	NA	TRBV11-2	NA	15	CASSLTGGRYSEQFF	TGTGCCAGCAGCTTAACCGGGGGTCGCTACAGTGAGCAGTTCTTC
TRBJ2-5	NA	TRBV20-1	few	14	CSARDAGTRETQYF	TGCAGTGCTAGAGACGCAGGGACGAGGGAGACCCAGTACTTC
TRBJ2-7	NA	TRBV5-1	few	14	CASSRPGGTYEQYF	TGCGCCAGCAGCCGACCCGGGGGAACCTACGAGCAGTACTTC
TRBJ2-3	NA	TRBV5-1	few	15	CASSLGQASTDTQYF	TGCGCCAGCAGCTTGGGACAGGCTAGCACAGATACGCAGTATTTT
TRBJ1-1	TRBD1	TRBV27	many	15	CASSPHRGGNTEAFF	TGTGCCAGCAGTCCTCACAGGGGGGGGAACACTGAAGCTTTCTTT
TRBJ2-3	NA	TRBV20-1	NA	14	CSAGGTPGLGTQYF	TGCAGTGCTGGCGGGACTCCGGGTCTGGGTACGCAGTATTTT
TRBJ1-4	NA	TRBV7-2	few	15	CASSLGPQEYEKLFF	TGTGCCAGCAGCTTGGGACCCCAAGAATATGAAAAACTGTTTTTT
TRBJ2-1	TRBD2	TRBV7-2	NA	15	CASSFFGTSGNEQFF	TGTGCCAGCAGCTTTTTCGGGACTAGCGGAAACGAGCAGTTCTTC
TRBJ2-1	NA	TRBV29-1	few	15	CSVEGGGTNYNEQFF	TGCAGCGTTGAGGGAGGGGGGACAAACTACAATGAGCAGTTCTTC
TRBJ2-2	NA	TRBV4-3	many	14	CASSRTGTSGELFF	TGCGCCAGCAGCCGGACCGGGACCTCCGGGGAGCTGTTTTTT
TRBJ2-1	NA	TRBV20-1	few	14	CSAREWGLRDEQFF	TGCAGTGCTAGAGAGTGGGGATTACGCGATGAGCAGTTCTTC
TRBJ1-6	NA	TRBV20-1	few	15	CSARGRGGTNSPLHF	TGCAGTGCGAGGGGTCGAGGAGGGACTAATTCACCCCTCCACTTT
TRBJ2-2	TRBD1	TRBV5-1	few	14	CASSQGQITGELFF	TGCGCCAGCAGCCAGGGACAGATCACCGGGGAGCTGTTTTTT
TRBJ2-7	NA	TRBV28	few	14	CASTPRGGLAEQYF	TGTGCCAGCACCCCGCGTGGGGGATTAGCCGAGCAGTACTTC
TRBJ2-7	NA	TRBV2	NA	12	CASKGSLVEQYF	TGTGCCAGCAAAGGCAGCCTCGTGGAGCAGTACTTC
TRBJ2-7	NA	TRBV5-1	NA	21	CASSLEGRQASFLGGSYEQYF	TGCGCCAGCAGCTTGGAAGGGAGACAGGCTTCGTTTTTGGGTGGCTCCTACGAGCAGTACTTC
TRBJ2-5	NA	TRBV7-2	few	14	CASSLGPKRKTQYF	TGTGCCAGCAGCTTAGGCCCTAAGAGGAAGACCCAGTACTTC
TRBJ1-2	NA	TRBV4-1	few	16	CASSQDRGIANYGYTF	TGCGCCAGCAGCCAAGATCGGGGAATCGCTAACTATGGCTACACCTTC
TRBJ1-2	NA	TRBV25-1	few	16	CASSEAGDFSDYGYTF	TGTGCCAGCAGTGAGGCAGGGGATTTTTCAGACTATGGCTACACCTTC
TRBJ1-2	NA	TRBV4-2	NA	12	CASSQGPRGYTF	TGTGCCAGCAGCCAGGGCCCAAGGGGCTACACCTTC
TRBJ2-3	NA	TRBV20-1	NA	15	CSALDSGYSTDTQYF	TGCAGTGCTCTTGATAGCGGATATAGCACAGATACGCAGTATTTT
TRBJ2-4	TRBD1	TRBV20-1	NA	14	CSASPGGAKNIQYF	TGCAGTGCTAGCCCAGGGGGAGCCAAAAACATTCAGTACTTC